This passage covers 9 T cell receptor beta chains from one sample sequenced in a study of T-cell reconstitution after alpha-beta-depleted transplantation in children. Preparation of the TCRbeta library involved a method that used unique molecular identifiers. TCRdb itself ran the PCR reads through MiXCR, one entry per CDR3 protein. The table includes roughly 400,000 distinct CDR3 sequences, around 21% detected once. The starting material was PBMCs from the stem cell graft donor, obtained from the stem cell graft. The receptors stem from a human donor who donated a stem cell graft to a child with acute myeloid leukemia.

The chain carries TRBV7-9 and TRBJ2-7; D gene ambiguous. CDR1 is SEHNR, CDR2 FQNEAQ, per germline (reference sequence). Between the trimmed V and J ends, which lost 4 bases and 7 bases, there was a span of 14 bases. This CDR3 comprises 13 residues. The CDR3 DNA reads as TGTGCCAGCAGCTCCGGACCCAAAGGGGAGCAGTACTTC. It translates to CASSSGPKGEQYF.

This clonotype was counted many times. The genes are TRBV6-5 and TRBJ2-5, with D perhaps matching TRBD1 (6 bases). This CDR3 comprises 13 residues. CDR1 and CDR2 (germline): MNHEY, SVGAGI. Between the trimmed V and J ends, which lost 1 base and 5 bases, there was a span of 8 bases. CDR3 in DNA: TGTGCCAGCAGTTACTTCCAGGGGGAGACCCAGTACTTC. Its translation: CASSYFQGETQYF.

A few counts support this clonotype. The genes are TRBV6-1 and TRBJ2-7, with a tentative D call TRBD1 (5 bases). V shed 5 bases and J shed 0 bases, with 11 bases lying between them. Germline-derived CDR1 and CDR2 are MNHNS and SASEGT. The CDR3 extends over 14 amino acids. The CDR3 is CASSPRASSYEQYF. The CDR3 bases are TGTGCCAGCAGTCCCAGGGCCAGCTCCTACGAGCAGTACTTC.

This chain joins TRBV20-1 and TRBJ1-2; D possibly corresponds to TRBD1 (5 bases). Germline assignment: CDR1 DFQATT and CDR2 SNEGSKA (reference sequence). The CDR3 consists of 13 residues. The V end was cut by 2 bases, the J end by 5 bases, with 12 bases between. The CDR3 coding sequence is TGCAGTGCTAGAAATGCAGGGAGATATGGCTACACCTTC. It translates to CSARNAGRYGYTF.

This clonotype has only a few counts. The chain is built from TRBV20-1 and TRBJ2-1; 9 bases fit TRBD2. The CDR3 has 15 amino acids. The germline V gene encodes CDR1 DFQATT and CDR2 SNEGSKA (reference sequence). With V trimmed by 0 bases and J by 10 bases, 10 bases remained unmatched. CDR3 bases: TGCAGTGCTAGAGAATTTATCGGGACTAGCACCGAGCAGTTCTTC. Translated, it gives CSAREFIGTSTEQFF.

This clonotype was counted a few times. V and J are TRBV10-3 and TRBJ2-7, with a possible D match to TRBD1 (7 bases). The CDR3 runs to 15 residues. The ends were cut back, 4 bases at V and 2 bases at J, with 15 bases in the middle. In germline, CDR1 is ENHRY, CDR2 SYGVKD. The DNA for the CDR3 is TGTGCCATCAGTGGCGGGACAGTCAGGGCCTACGAGCAGTACTTC. Translation: CAISGGTVRAYEQYF.

J is TRBJ2-3 and V is TRBV5-1; D is ambiguous. With 3 bases removed from V and 11 bases from J, the gap between germline ends came to 13 bases. There are 12 residues in the CDR3. Germline V gene sequence: CDR1 SGHRS, CDR2 YFSETQ. For the CDR3, the DNA is TGCGCCAGCAGCTCCGAGAGTGAGAGGCAGTATTTT. It encodes CASSSESERQYF.

The chain joins TRBV5-1 to TRBJ2-7, with TRBD1 matching 7 bases. With V trimmed by 0 bases and J by 1 base, 4 bases remained unmatched. Germline V gene sequence: CDR1 SGHRS, CDR2 YFSETQ. This CDR3 is 15 amino acids long. CDR3 nucleotides: TGCGCCAGCAGCTTGGAGGGGACAGTATCCTACGAGCAGTACTTC. It codes for CASSLEGTVSYEQYF.

The genes are TRBV24-1 and TRBJ2-1; D call uncertain. Germline CDR1 KGHDR, CDR2 SFDVKD. The CDR3 runs 13 residues. The V and J ends lost 5 bases and 5 bases respectively, with 9 bases between them. The CDR3 DNA reads as TGTGCCACCAGTGCGGCCCAACACAATGAGCAGTTCTTC. Amino acid sequence: CATSAAQHNEQFF.